The 16 T cell receptor beta chains below all came from one sample that was sequenced in a study of CD8+CD57+ T cells in acquired aplastic anemia. Before being chosen for sequencing, patients had shown CD8+CD57+ cell expansion by flow cytometry. For CDR3 and TCR beta VDJ profiling, genomic DNA was the template used. TCRdb passed the reads through MiXCR, listing each CDR3 protein once. Here the sample spans 150,000 or so distinct CDR3 sequences, under 55% being singletons. The sample was sorted CD4+, CD8+, or CD8+CD57+ T cells (not recorded which) from PBMCs. Receptors originate from a human donor with aplastic anemia.

This chain connects TRBV7-9 to TRBJ1-2; 9 positions agree with TRBD1. The CDR3 covers 15 residues. CDR1 and CDR2 from the germline V gene are SEHNR and FQNEAQ (reference sequence). The ends lost 5 bases at V and 5 bases at J; junction bases unmatched: 9. The DNA of the CDR3 is TGTGCCAGCAGCCCGGGGCGGGACAGGGTTTATGGCTACACCTTC. It is translated as CASSPGRDRVYGYTF. Filled out from reference TRBV7-9 and TRBJ1-2, the complete variable domain reads DTGVSQNPRHKITKRGQNVTFRCDPISEHNRLYWYRQTLGQGPEFLTYFQNEAQLEKSRLLSDRFSAERPKGSFSTLEIQRTEQGDSAMYLCASSPGRDRVYGYTFGSGTRLTVV.

This clonotype was found many times. The V gene is TRBV7-3, the J gene TRBJ1-1, with D hard to call. V lost 5 bases, J lost 2 bases, and 9 bases lay in between. The V gene's germline CDR1 is SGHTA and CDR2 FQGTGA. This CDR3 region has 13 residues. This CDR3 is CASSPEPNTEAFF. For the CDR3, the DNA is TGTGCCAGCAGCCCGGAGCCCAACACTGAAGCTTTCTTT.

There are many counts of this clonotype. The chain has TRBV2 and TRBJ1-3, with D uncertain. This CDR3 has 14 residues. CDR1 is SNHLY and CDR2 is FYNNEI in the germline V gene. With 3 bases removed from V and 4 bases from J, the gap between germline ends came to 10 bases. The CDR3 spells CASSDSTRGNTIYF. The CDR3 region has the DNA TGTGCCAGCAGTGACTCCACCCGGGGAAACACCATATATTTT.

This clonotype appeared a single time. This sequence joins TRBV10-2 and TRBJ1-6, with D uncertain. Germline V lookup: CDR1 WSHSY, CDR2 SAAADI. Deletions cut 6 bases from V and 5 bases from J, with 11 bases between. The CDR3 extends over 14 amino acids. The CDR3 sequence is CASSALADNSPLHF. The CDR3 nucleotides read TGCGCCAGCAGCGCATTGGCCGATAATTCACCCCTCCACTTT.

In this sample, this clonotype turned up many times. This chain joins TRBV7-3 and TRBJ2-1, with 11 positions matching TRBD2. The CDR3 is 15 residues long. V lost 5 bases, J lost 4 bases, and 4 bases stayed unmatched. The germline V gene has CDR1 SGHTA and CDR2 FQGTGA. CDR3 DNA sequence: TGTGCCAGCAGCACCGGGACTAGCGGTTACAATGAGCAGTTCTTC. This codes for CASSTGTSGYNEQFF.

The table lists this clonotype with many counts. The chain carries TRBV20-1 and TRBJ2-3; 10 bases are shared with TRBD1. CDR1 and CDR2 from the germline V gene are DFQATT and SNEGSKA (reference sequence). The junction had 7 bases not matched to a gene; V was cut back by 3 bases and J by 4 bases. CDR3 size: 15 residues. The CDR3 DNA reads TGCAGTGCTAGTGTAGACAGGGGGCTAGCAGATACGCAGTATTTT. Translating it yields CSASVDRGLADTQYF.

The chain couples TRBV11-2 to TRBJ1-4; no clear D. From germline, CDR1 is SGHAT and CDR2 FQNNGV. The CDR3 has 16 residues. The V gene lost 0 bases and the J gene lost 4 bases, with 12 bases spanning the gap. The CDR3 DNA sequence: TGTGCCAGCAGCTTAGATCCTTCAGTGAATAATGAAAAACTGTTTTTT. The encoded protein is CASSLDPSVNNEKLFF.

This clonotype was found many times. The chain employs TRBV7-2 and TRBJ2-5; maybe TRBD1 (6 bases). The V gene's germline CDR1 is SGHTA and CDR2 FQGNSA. The CDR3 is 16 residues long. Trimming took off 2 bases at V and 2 bases at J, with 15 bases between the two ends. The CDR3 bases are TGTGCCAGCAGCTTAACCCGGACAGTAACACAAGAGACCCAGTACTTC. Amino acid sequence: CASSLTRTVTQETQYF.

This clonotype was counted ten times or more. V gene TRBV9 combines with J gene TRBJ1-6; D not resolved. V gave up 4 bases and J gave up 10 bases, with 18 bases separating them. CDR1 is SGDLS and CDR2 is YYNGEE in the germline V gene. The CDR3 covers 15 residues. CDR3 sequence (DNA): TGTGCCAGCAGCCTCTTGGGGTCATTGGGATCACCCCTCCACTTT. It specifies CASSLLGSLGSPLHF.

This clonotype was seen at least ten times. V and J are TRBV7-9 and TRBJ2-5; D may correspond to TRBD1 or TRBD2 (6 bases each). V was clipped by 1 base and J by 4 bases, with 16 bases between them. The CDR3 is made up of 16 amino acids. CDR1 is SEHNR and CDR2 is FQNEAQ in the germline V gene (reference sequence). As DNA, the CDR3 is TGTGCCAGCAGCTTAGACCAAGGGGGGCTAGGAGAGACCCAGTACTTC. It is translated as CASSLDQGGLGETQYF.

Worth noting for this clonotype: The limits of the CDR3 on the DNA are not certain, so only TCRdb's listed CDR3 is given. The chain links TRBV7-9 to TRBJ2-7; the table's D call, TRBD1, has no DNA check behind it. The germline CDR1 and CDR2 sequences are SEHNR and FQNEAQ (reference sequence). The CDR3 spans 15 residues, counting both ends. CDR3: CASSFGQGASSEQCF.

This clonotype showed up many times. The rearrangement joins TRBV6-2 or TRBV6-3 to TRBJ1-2; TRBD1 agrees at 7 bases. CDR3 length: 13 residues. Losses at the gene ends were 6 bases for V and 5 bases for J; bases not matched to a gene: 6. CDR1 is MNHEY, CDR2 SVGEGT, per germline. This CDR3 reads CASSNRGGYGYTF. CDR3 bases: TGTGCCAGCAGCAACAGGGGAGGGTATGGCTACACCTTC.

The CDR3 loop reads CASSPGLGNTEAFF. Here the CDR3 DNA reads TGTGCCAGCTCACCAGGGTTAGGGAACACTGAAGCTTTCTTT. The V and J genes are TRBV18 and TRBJ1-1, with D unresolved. Germline-derived CDR1 and CDR2 are KGHSH and LQKENI. The CDR3 length is 14 residues. V lost 2 bases, J lost 1 base, and 8 bases lay in between. Full variable domain (outside the CDR3, taken from reference TRBV18 and TRBJ1-1): NAGVMQNPRHLVRRRGQEARLRCSPMKGHSHVYWYRQLPEEGLKFMVYLQKENIIDESGMPKERFSAEFPKEGPSILRIQQVVRGDSAAYFCASSPGLGNTEAFFGQGTRLTVV.

This sequence joins TRBV5-4 and TRBJ1-6, with 7 bases matching TRBD1. The CDR3 covers 15 residues. The J segment lost 7 bases and the V segment lost 4 bases, leaving 8 bases of the junction unmatched. Germline V lookup: CDR1 SGHNT, CDR2 YYREEE (reference sequence). The CDR3 region is CASSRSGTANSPLHF. The CDR3 DNA is TGTGCCAGCAGCAGATCCGGGACAGCCAATTCACCCCTCCACTTT. The whole variable domain, remainder taken from reference TRBV5-4 and TRBJ1-6, is ETGVTQSPTHLIKTRGQQVTLRCSSQSGHNTVSWYQQALGQGPQFIFQYYREEENGRGNFPPRFSGLQFPNYSSELNVNALELDDSALYLCASSRSGTANSPLHFGNGTRLTVT.

The CDR3, as DNA: TGTGCCAGCAGCCCCCGGACTAGCAGCTTCCCGGACATTCAGTACTTC. Protein product: CASSPRTSSFPDIQYF. The chain uses TRBV4-2 and TRBJ2-4; TRBD2 matches 8 bases. This CDR3 has 16 amino acids. Trimming removed 4 bases from V and 8 bases from J; junction bases left unmatched: 13. Germline CDR1 and CDR2: LGHNA and YNFKEQ.

This chain links TRBV11-1 with TRBJ2-3; perhaps TRBD2 as D (5 bases). Germline lookup yields CDR1 SGHAT and CDR2 FQDESV (reference sequence). V shed 5 bases and J shed 6 bases, with 15 bases lying between them. This CDR3 has 14 amino acids. The CDR3: CASSPREMADTQYF. In DNA, the CDR3 is TGTGCCAGCAGCCCGAGGGAAATGGCGGATACGCAGTATTTT.